This entry lists 17 T cell receptor beta chains sequenced from one sample in a study of blood T cell repertoires in COVID-19. Profiling relied on immunoSEQ multiplex PCR, and the TCRdb table lists in-frame clones only, not all of them. Here the sample spans 72,000 or so clones, nearly 90% being singletons. The sample taken for sequencing was peripheral blood. All receptors derive from a man in his fifties or sixties with acute or convalescent COVID-19.

The chain uses TRBV5-6 and TRBJ1-5; possible D gene TRBD1, 5 bases. Germline CDR1 SGHDT, CDR2 YYEEEE. There are 16 residues in the CDR3. V was clipped by 0 bases and J by 11 bases, with 21 bases between them. The CDR3 bases are TGTGCCAGCAGCTTGGCCGGAGGGACGTCGGGCGGGACCCAGCATTTT. Its translation: CASSLAGGTSGGTQHF.

The count of this clone is one. The chain combines TRBV5-1 with TRBJ1-2; D is uncertain. Germline V gene lookup returns CDR1 SGHRS and CDR2 YFSETQ. V lost 0 bases to trimming and J lost 5 bases, with 11 bases between them. The CDR3 contains 14 residues. CDR3 in amino acids: CASSLAPGPYGYTF. CDR3 bases: TGCGCCAGCAGCTTGGCCCCGGGTCCTTATGGCTACACCTTC.

This chain uses TRBV6-2 or TRBV6-3 with TRBJ1-5, with D uncertain. Germline V CDR1 and CDR2: MNHEY, SVGEGT. Trimming took 5 bases from V and 2 from J, leaving 13 bases between them. The CDR3 runs to 15 residues. This CDR3 reads CASSRSKAGNQPQHF. The DNA for the CDR3 is TGTGCCAGCAGTCGGTCGAAGGCGGGCAATCAGCCCCAGCATTTT.

The chain has TRBV30 and TRBJ1-3; D is ambiguous. V lost 1 base, J lost 0 bases, and 7 bases lay in between. This CDR3 contains 14 residues. Germline CDR1 GTSNPN, CDR2 SVGIG (reference sequence). CDR3 coding DNA: TGTGCCTGGAGTGGCGGGTCCTCTGGAAACACCATATATTTT. Amino acid sequence: CAWSGGSSGNTIYF.

The gene calls are TRBV28 and TRBJ1-1; D ambiguous. Trimming shortened V by 5 bases and J by 1 base, and 5 bases separated the two germline ends. From germline, CDR1 is MDHEN and CDR2 SYDVKM. The CDR3 totals 12 residues. The CDR3 region has the DNA TGTGCCAGCAGTCAGCGGAACACTGAAGCTTTCTTT. Encoded protein: CASSQRNTEAFF. The full variable domain, with the rest looked up from reference TRBV28 and TRBJ1-1, is DVKVTQSSRYLVKRTGEKVFLECVQDMDHENMFWYRQDPGLGLRLIYFSYDVKMKEKGDIPEGYSVSREKKERFSLILESASTNQTSMYLCASSQRNTEAFFGQGTRLTVV.

With regard to this clone: One junction end disagrees with the germline gene, perhaps due to a read error. Other DNA sequences within the sample encode an identical CDR3. The V call is TRBV5-1, the J call TRBJ2-3, with 13 bases aligning to TRBD2. CDR1 and CDR2 from the germline V gene are SGHRS and YFSETQ. The CDR3 is 15 residues long. The CDR3: CASSLLAGGQDTQYF. The DNA of the CDR3 is TGCGCTAGCAGCTTACTAGCGGGGGGGCAAGATACGCAGTATTTT.

The gene calls are TRBV14 and TRBJ2-6, with 7 bases lining up with TRBD1. The CDR3 runs 16 residues. J gave up 1 base and V 5 bases, and 5 bases lay outside the gene matches. In germline, CDR1 is SGHDN, CDR2 FVKESK. The CDR3, as DNA: TGTGCCAGCAGCTCCTTGACAGGGTCTGGGGCCAACGTCCTGACTTTC. It specifies CASSSLTGSGANVLTF.

The chain uses TRBV6-5 and TRBJ2-5; 7 nucleotides line up with TRBD1. Germline values: CDR1 MNHEY, CDR2 SVGAGI. This CDR3 is 14 amino acids long. The J segment lost 4 bases and the V segment lost 8 bases, leaving 10 bases of the junction unmatched. This CDR3 is CASENRGVGETQYF. In DNA form, the CDR3 reads TGTGCCAGCGAAAACAGGGGAGTAGGAGAGACCCAGTACTTC.

The genes are TRBV6-5 and TRBJ1-5, with no clear D. Germline V gene data show CDR1 as MNHEY and CDR2 as SVGAGI. The V gene lost 10 bases and the J gene lost 3 bases, with 10 bases spanning the gap. The CDR3 length is 12 residues. In nucleotides, the CDR3 is TGTGCCACACAACCGTTCAATCAGCCCCAGCATTTT. Translated: CATQPFNQPQHF.

This clone was observed once. The chain is built from TRBV6-6 and TRBJ2-7; D may be TRBD1 (5 bases). CDR3 length equals 11 residues. The germline gives CDR1 MNHNY, CDR2 SVGAGI (reference sequence). V was pared by 7 bases and J by 3 bases, with 7 bases between. The CDR3 is CASTGNYEQYF. In DNA form, the CDR3 reads TGTGCCAGCACAGGGAACTACGAGCAGTACTTC.

V is TRBV27 and J is TRBJ1-5, with a tentative D call TRBD1 (6 bases). Germline V lookup: CDR1 MNHEY, CDR2 SMNVEV (reference sequence). V was pared by 3 bases and J by 3 bases, with 9 bases between. This CDR3 region has 14 residues. The CDR3 bases are TGTGCCAGCAGTTTTTCAGGGGTCAATCAGCCCCAGCATTTT. As protein: CASSFSGVNQPQHF.

This rearrangement joins TRBV24-1 to TRBJ2-3; TRBD2 matches 9 bases. Germline V gives CDR1 KGHDR, CDR2 SFDVKD. The CDR3 is 16 residues long. V lost 8 bases, J lost 3 bases, and 11 bases stayed unmatched. The CDR3 sequence is CATIKGTSHGTDTQYF. CDR3 bases: TGTGCCACCATTAAGGGGACTAGCCATGGTACAGATACGCAGTATTTT.

The genes are TRBV7-3 and TRBJ2-4; unclear D gene. Germline assignment: CDR1 SGHTA and CDR2 FQGTGA. Trimming removed 1 base from V and 3 bases from J, with 7 bases in between. This CDR3 has 14 residues. For the CDR3, the DNA is TGTGCCAGCAGCTTAATGTCTATCAAAAACATTCAGTACTTC. Its protein is CASSLMSIKNIQYF.

V and J are TRBV5-1 and TRBJ2-7; TRBD1 agrees at 8 bases. The CDR3 has 14 residues. Germline loops: CDR1 SGHRS, CDR2 YFSETQ. The ends lost 3 bases at V and 2 bases at J; junction bases unmatched: 4. CDR3 loop: CASSWGQETYEQYF. CDR3 bases: TGCGCCAGCAGCTGGGGACAGGAGACCTACGAGCAGTACTTC.

The J gene is TRBJ1-6, the V gene TRBV18; TRBD1 might be the D (6 bases). The germline V and J ends were trimmed by 5 bases and 11 bases, with 10 bases remaining between them. This CDR3 contains 12 residues. CDR1 is KGHSH, CDR2 LQKENI, per germline. The CDR3 nucleotides are TGTGCCAGCTCAAGGGACAAGGCACCCCTCCACTTT. It specifies CASSRDKAPLHF.

The genes are TRBV19 and TRBJ1-1, with D tentatively TRBD1 (6 bases). V dropped 8 bases and J dropped 3 bases, with 13 bases sitting between them. Germline V gives CDR1 LNHDA, CDR2 SQIVND (reference sequence). This CDR3 comprises 13 residues. DNA of the CDR3: TGTGCCAGTCATACGGACAGCTACACTGAAGCTTTCTTT. Its protein is CASHTDSYTEAFF.

This chain uses TRBV29-1 with TRBJ1-2, with D tentatively TRBD1 (5 bases). The CDR3 spans 12 residues. The V gene's germline CDR1 is SQVTM and CDR2 ANQGSEA. Trimming removed 2 bases at V and 4 bases at J, with 8 bases between. The CDR3 sequence is CSVEQGGYGYTF. The CDR3 coding sequence is TGCAGCGTTGAACAGGGCGGCTATGGCTACACCTTC.